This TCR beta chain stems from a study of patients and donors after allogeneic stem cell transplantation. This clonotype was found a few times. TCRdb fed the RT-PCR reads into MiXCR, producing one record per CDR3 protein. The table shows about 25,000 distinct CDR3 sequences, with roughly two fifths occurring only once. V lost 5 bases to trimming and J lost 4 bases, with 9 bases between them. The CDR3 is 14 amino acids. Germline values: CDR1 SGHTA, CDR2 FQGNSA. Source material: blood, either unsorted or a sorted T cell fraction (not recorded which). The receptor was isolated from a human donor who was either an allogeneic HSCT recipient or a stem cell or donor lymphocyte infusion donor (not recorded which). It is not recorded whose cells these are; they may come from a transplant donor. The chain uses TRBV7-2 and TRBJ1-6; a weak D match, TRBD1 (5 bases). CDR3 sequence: CASSAGTYNSPLHF. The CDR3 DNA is TGTGCCAGCAGCGCCGGGACTTATAATTCACCCCTCCACTTT.